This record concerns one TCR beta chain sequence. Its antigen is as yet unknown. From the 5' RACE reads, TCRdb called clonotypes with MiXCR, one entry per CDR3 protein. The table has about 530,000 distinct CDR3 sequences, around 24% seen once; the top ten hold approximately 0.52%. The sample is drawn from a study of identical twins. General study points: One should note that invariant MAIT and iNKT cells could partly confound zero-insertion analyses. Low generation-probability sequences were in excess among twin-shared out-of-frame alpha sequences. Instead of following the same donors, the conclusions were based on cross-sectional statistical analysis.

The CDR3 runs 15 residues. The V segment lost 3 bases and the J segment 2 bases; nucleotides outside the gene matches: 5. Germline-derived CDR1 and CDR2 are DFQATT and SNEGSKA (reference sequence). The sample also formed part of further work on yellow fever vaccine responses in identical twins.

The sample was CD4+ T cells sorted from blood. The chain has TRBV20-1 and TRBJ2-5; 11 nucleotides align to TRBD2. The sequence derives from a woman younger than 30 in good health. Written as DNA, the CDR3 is TGCAGTGCTAGCCAGACTAGCGGGGCTCAAGAGACCCAGTACTTC. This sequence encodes CSASQTSGAQETQYF.